The clone carrying this T cell receptor (beta chain) was recorded at least ten times. The sample is drawn from a study of regulatory T cells in long-lasting Graves disease. Relying on iRepertoire HTBI primers and Arm-PCR of CDR3 regions, the team built TCR beta libraries. TCRdb re-analysed the multiplex PCR reads in MiXCR, keeping a single row per CDR3 protein. Of a few hundred thousand distinct CDR3 sequences in the sample, 16% were seen once. Time point in this sample: newly diagnosed GD, antithyroid drugs for less than 3 months. The TCR library was made from RNA that had been extracted from PBMCs in TRIzol. Trimming removed 2 bases at V and 5 bases at J, with 10 bases between. Per the germline V gene, CDR1 is LNHNV and CDR2 is YYDKDF (reference sequence). The CDR3 length is 13 residues. The data were also submitted as part of a second study, on T cells in Graves' hyperthyroidism and ophthalmopathy.

The V and J genes are TRBV15 and TRBJ2-7, with D uncertain. This TCR was sampled from a man aged 35 to 55 with Graves disease. Sequenced material: peripheral blood mononuclear cells (PBMCs), taken at new diagnosis, from a patient treated with antithyroid drugs. CDR3 residues: CATSRPNFDEQYF. CDR3 sequence (DNA): TGTGCCACCAGCAGACCTAACTTCGACGAGCAGTACTTC.